This is a list of T cell receptor beta chains from one sample in a study of beta chain features in type 1 diabetes. Sequencing used immunoSEQ multiplex PCR; TCRdb keeps in-frame clones, though not all of them. The table lists roughly 240,000 clones, 24% of them singletons. Source material: naive CD4+ T cells from blood. The source of these receptors is a woman aged 25 to 39 with type 1 diabetes. Each CDR3 is given with its conserved first and last residue.

j_gene	v_gene	CDR3aa
TRBJ2-7	TRBV20-1	CSATKLLEQYF
TRBJ2-7	TRBV18	CASSPTSGTTYEQYF
TRBJ2-1	TRBV15	CATSRDLRSNEQFF
TRBJ2-1	TRBV29-1	CSVANSRSSYNEQFF
TRBJ2-1	TRBV29-1	CSVTGTSAVNEQFF
TRBJ2-1	TRBV28	CASSPLGSGRLNEQFF
TRBJ2-3	TRBV5-1	CASSSPGGRSTDTQYF
TRBJ2-3	TRBV4-1	CASSQLGLAGGPTDTQYF
TRBJ2-2	TRBV27	CASKGTAIGELFF
TRBJ2-1	TRBV27	CASSSGLAAIIQFF
TRBJ2-3	TRBV18	CASSPLSGIPSSQYF
TRBJ1-5	TRBV30	CAWSYNPARGLGTQPQHF
TRBJ2-2	TRBV5-1	CASSLTPPTSGSWRELFF
TRBJ1-2	TRBV28	CASSYRGNYGYTF
TRBJ2-5	TRBV5-4	CASSFTSGSLETQYF
TRBJ2-5	TRBV25-1	CASSDGRMETQYF
TRBJ2-1	TRBV11-2	CASSVGLANNEQFF
TRBJ1-5	TRBV4-1	CASSQVIAGISNQPQHF
TRBJ1-2	TRBV30	CASGGYGYTF
TRBJ2-5	TRBV28	CASSPGTGRETQYF
TRBJ2-1	TRBV7-8	CASSLSEYNEQFF
TRBJ2-7	TRBV7-9	CASSLDIYEQYF
TRBJ1-2	TRBV18	CASSLQDGYTF
TRBJ2-5	TRBV9	CASSVATSGGETQYF
TRBJ1-2	TRBV27	CASSFQGTGTFNYGYTF
TRBJ2-3	TRBV9	CASSQNNQWSQYF
TRBJ2-7	TRBV7-9	CASSNGTSGYYEQYF
TRBJ2-7	TRBV21-1	CASSTRDSHYEQYF
TRBJ2-3	TRBV6-5	CASSRTGADTQYF
TRBJ2-5	TRBV11-3	CASSSTMQETQYF
TRBJ2-1	TRBV4-1	CASSPLGPAGGGEQFF
TRBJ2-1	TRBV27	CASSPETSGRAPYNEQFF
TRBJ2-3	TRBV5-1	CASSLGSGPGADTQYF
TRBJ1-3	TRBV6-4	CASRQEGSGNTIYF
TRBJ2-3	TRBV4-2	CASSQGGRGTDTQYF
TRBJ2-1	TRBV28	CASSLTSGPSYNEQFF
TRBJ2-7	TRBV28	CASSSGASGYEQYF
TRBJ2-7	TRBV4-2	CASSYLAREEGYEQYF
TRBJ2-7	TRBV15	CATSSWTGGIYEQYF
TRBJ2-7	TRBV5-1	CASSLSGALSYEQYF
TRBJ1-2	TRBV5-6	CASSPGGTDYGYTF
TRBJ2-3	TRBV4-1	CASSPLGMGQGAGDTQYF
TRBJ2-1	TRBV4-1	CASSHRDYNEQFF
TRBJ2-5	TRBV14	CASSYGTDQETQYF
TRBJ1-5	TRBV30	CAWSVLDRDHQPQHF
TRBJ2-2	TRBV18	CASSPQQAFPGELFF
TRBJ2-7	TRBV2	CASSDDRYEQYF
TRBJ1-5	TRBV30	CAWSVQLNQPQHF
TRBJ2-7	TRBV7-6	CASSLYLSGRAESYEQYF
TRBJ2-3	TRBV7-9	CASSTLTDTQYF